One sample yielded the 29 T cell receptor beta chains listed below, sequenced in a study of response to subunit inactivated influenza vaccine. TCRdb itself ran the RT-PCR reads through MiXCR, one entry per CDR3 protein. The sample shows hundreds of thousands of distinct CDR3 sequences, less than 8% of them seen only once. The material was PBMCs from blood, obtained approximately 25 months after vaccination. The receptor source for this set is a man in his fifties or sixties who received an inactivated influenza vaccine.

This clonotype was detected a few times. J is TRBJ1-2 and V is TRBV5-6; possible D gene TRBD1, 5 bases. This CDR3 has 16 amino acids. Trimming left V 0 bases short and J 0 bases short, with 12 bases between. The germline V gene encodes CDR1 SGHDT and CDR2 YYEEEE. CDR3 amino acids: CASSLANGGTNYGYTF. CDR3 sequence (DNA): TGTGCCAGCAGCTTGGCCAATGGGGGGACTAACTATGGCTACACCTTC.

This sequence joins TRBV5-1 and TRBJ2-2; 7 bases are a match to TRBD2. CDR3 length equals 16 residues. V was pared by 0 bases and J by 3 bases, with 5 bases of the junction left unmatched. The germline V gene has CDR1 SGHRS and CDR2 YFSETQ. CDR3 sequence (DNA): TGCGCCAGCAGCTTGGAGGGCGGGGGATACACCGGGGAGCTGTTTTTT. Residues: CASSLEGGGYTGELFF.

The table lists this clonotype with a few counts. The V call is TRBV15, the J call TRBJ2-7, with D unclear. The CDR3 contains 15 residues. Per germline, CDR1 LNHNV and CDR2 YYDKDF (reference sequence). The V gene lost 1 base and the J gene lost 0 bases, with 10 bases spanning the gap. The CDR3 sequence is CATSRVRQSSYEQYF. CDR3 DNA sequence: TGTGCCACCAGCAGAGTTCGGCAGAGCTCCTACGAGCAGTACTTC. Drawing the rest from reference TRBV15 and TRBJ2-7, the complete variable domain is DAMVIQNPRYQVTQFGKPVTLSCSQTLNHNVMYWYQQKSSQAPKLLFHYYDKDFNNEADTPDNFQSRRPNTSFCFLDIRSPGLGDTAMYLCATSRVRQSSYEQYFGPGTRLTVT.

The chain carries TRBV29-1 and TRBJ1-3, with D tentatively TRBD1 (6 bases). The CDR3 loop spans 14 amino acids. Trimming stripped 4 bases from V and 1 base from J, with 11 bases between. The germline V gene has CDR1 SQVTM and CDR2 ANQGSEA. The DNA of the CDR3 is TGCAGCGTTGCCTGGGGGGCATCTGGAAACACCATATATTTT. It translates to CSVAWGASGNTIYF. The full variable domain, its missing parts supplied by reference TRBV29-1 and TRBJ1-3, is SAVISQKPSRDICQRGTSLTIQCQVDSQVTMMFWYRQQPGQSLTLIATANQGSEATYESGFVIDKFPISRPNLTFSTLTVSNMSPEDSSIYLCSVAWGASGNTIYFGEGSWLTVV.

The CDR3 nucleotides read TGTGCCATCATTGGCTACGGCCAACTAGCGTGGAACACCGGGGAGCTGTTTTTT. It yields the protein CAIIGYGQLAWNTGELFF. The rearrangement uses TRBV10-3 and TRBJ2-2; 7 nucleotides align to TRBD2. After removal of 7 bases from V and 1 base from J, the junction contained 15 bases not matched to a gene. CDR3 length equals 18 residues. Germline CDR1 ENHRY, CDR2 SYGVKD.

The chain joins TRBV10-3 to TRBJ2-1; possible D gene TRBD2, 6 bases. The CDR3 has 14 residues. Trimming cost V 7 bases and J 3 bases, with 13 bases left between them. The V gene's germline CDR1 is ENHRY and CDR2 SYGVKD. This CDR3 is CAITDGGDYNEQFF. Written as DNA, the CDR3 is TGTGCCATCACGGACGGGGGAGACTACAATGAGCAGTTCTTC.

This clonotype was recorded at least ten times. The chain recombines TRBV4-3 with TRBJ2-1; perhaps TRBD2 as D (6 bases). V gave up 4 bases and J gave up 5 bases, with 18 bases separating them. Germline CDR1 reads LGHNA; CDR2 reads YSLEER. The CDR3 sequence is 16 residues long. In nucleotides, the CDR3 is TGCGCCAGCAGCCCCCGGGGGATTAGTCGTGACAATGAGCAGTTCTTC. Its translation: CASSPRGISRDNEQFF.

This clonotype was recorded many times. The V call is TRBV20-1, the J call TRBJ2-5, with 8 bases aligning to TRBD1. CDR1 is DFQATT, CDR2 SNEGSKA, per germline (reference sequence). V dropped 6 bases and J dropped 5; count of bases not matched to a gene: 11. This CDR3 comprises 14 residues. The CDR3 spells CSAPATGDLETQYF. CDR3 DNA sequence: TGCAGTGCCCCCGCGACAGGGGATTTGGAGACCCAGTACTTC.

In this sample, this clonotype turned up a few times. The chain carries TRBV4-2 and TRBJ2-1; 10 nucleotides match TRBD2. In germline, CDR1 is LGHNA, CDR2 YNFKEQ. J lost 0 bases, V lost 4 bases, and 15 bases had no gene match. This CDR3 is 20 amino acids long. The CDR3 coding sequence is TGTGCCAGCAGCCCCCGTTCGGGTAGCGGGGGGATCAGCTCCTACAATGAGCAGTTCTTC. Its translation: CASSPRSGSGGISSYNEQFF.

A few counts support this clonotype. The rearrangement uses TRBV6-6 and TRBJ1-1, with D perhaps TRBD1 (6 bases). This CDR3 is built from 13 residues. Trimming cost V 7 bases and J 6 bases, with 15 bases left between them. CDR1 MNHNY and CDR2 SVGAGI come from the germline V gene (reference sequence). The CDR3 protein is CASNEGGRPEAFF. The DNA of the CDR3 is TGTGCCAGCAACGAAGGGGGGAGGCCTGAAGCTTTCTTT.

This clonotype has only a few counts. The rearrangement joins TRBV9 to TRBJ2-1; 7 nucleotides agree with TRBD1. Germline assignment: CDR1 SGDLS and CDR2 YYNGEE. With V trimmed by 3 bases and J by 6 bases, 15 bases remained unmatched. The length of the CDR3 is 17 residues. The CDR3 is CASSAYSTGTDGNEQFF. Here the CDR3 DNA reads TGTGCCAGCAGCGCCTACTCTACCGGGACAGATGGCAATGAGCAGTTCTTC.

This chain joins TRBV7-6 and TRBJ2-5; TRBD2 is a possible D gene (6 bases). V lost 5 bases and J 5 bases, leaving 18 bases between the germline ends. The CDR3 consists of 15 residues. Germline-derived CDR1 and CDR2 are SGHVS and FNYEAQ. The CDR3, as DNA: TGTGCCAGCAGCGCAACGTCGGGGGTAGGGGAGACCCAGTACTTC. It codes for CASSATSGVGETQYF. The variable domain in full, completed from reference TRBV7-6 and TRBJ2-5, reads GAGVSQSPRYKVTKRGQDVALRCDPISGHVSLYWYRQALGQGPEFLTYFNYEAQQDKSGLPNDRFSAERPEGSISTLTIQRTEQRDSAMYRCASSATSGVGETQYFGPGTRLLVL.

The genes are TRBV5-1 and TRBJ2-2; D unclear. Trimming cost V 8 bases and J 3 bases, with 14 bases left between them. The CDR3 is 14 residues long. Germline CDR1 and CDR2: SGHRS and YFSETQ. The CDR3 here is CASSEDGYTGELFF. The CDR3 nucleotides are TGCGCCAGTTCCGAGGACGGATACACCGGGGAGCTGTTTTTT.

This clonotype was seen only a few times. The genes are TRBV10-3 and TRBJ2-5; D ambiguous. Trimming shortened V by 0 bases and J by 2 bases, and 7 bases separated the two germline ends. This CDR3 spans 14 amino acids. CDR1 is ENHRY, CDR2 SYGVKD, per germline. CDR3 nucleotide sequence: TGTGCCATCAGTGAGTCGGAATCACAAGAGACCCAGTACTTC. This codes for CAISESESQETQYF.

This clonotype was counted at least ten times. V gene TRBV20-1 combines with J gene TRBJ2-1; D is unclear. The CDR3 contains 10 residues. Trimming pared 5 bases from V and 8 bases from J, leaving 7 bases between. Per the germline V gene, CDR1 is DFQATT and CDR2 is SNEGSKA (reference sequence). The chain's CDR3 is CSAAHYEQFF. The CDR3 coding sequence is TGCAGTGCTGCACATTATGAGCAGTTCTTC.

Only a few counts were recorded for this clonotype. V usage is TRBV4-3 and J usage is TRBJ2-7; 7 bases match TRBD2. V trimming: 1 base; J trimming: 7 bases; junction bases outside the gene matches: 10. The CDR3 totals 15 residues. The germline gives CDR1 LGHNA, CDR2 YSLEER. The CDR3 DNA reads TGCGCCAGCAGCCAAGGGGACTACCATCAGGGAGAGCAGTACTTC. Translated: CASSQGDYHQGEQYF.

This clonotype was seen more than once but under ten times. The chain couples TRBV6-5 to TRBJ2-7; D uncertain. Per the germline V gene, CDR1 is MNHEY and CDR2 is SVGAGI. Trimming stripped 1 base from V and 0 bases from J, with 10 bases between. CDR3 size: 15 residues. CDR3 coding DNA: TGTGCCAGCAGTTACTTAGGCAGGAGCTCCTACGAGCAGTACTTC. Encoded protein: CASSYLGRSSYEQYF.

This clonotype appeared a few times. The chain employs TRBV6-2 or TRBV6-3 and TRBJ2-1; no reliable D call. The germline V gene encodes CDR1 MNHEY and CDR2 SVGEGT. V dropped 7 bases and J dropped 2 bases, with 9 bases sitting between them. The CDR3 sequence is 13 residues long. CDR3 sequence reads: CASTPRAYNEQFF. The CDR3 DNA sequence: TGTGCCAGCACCCCCCGGGCCTACAATGAGCAGTTCTTC.

This clonotype was detected only a few times. The rearrangement joins TRBV6-1 to TRBJ1-1; D remains ambiguous. V lost 3 bases to trimming and J lost 5 bases, with 13 bases between them. The germline V gene has CDR1 MNHNS and CDR2 SASEGT. The CDR3 has 14 residues. DNA for the CDR3: TGTGCCAGCAGTGACGCGGGCGGGAGGACTGAAGCTTTCTTT. It codes for CASSDAGGRTEAFF.

In its sample, this clonotype was seen many times. The V and J genes are TRBV5-1 and TRBJ1-1; D unresolved. Between the trimmed V and J ends, which lost 4 bases and 5 bases, there was a span of 12 bases. The CDR3 covers 13 residues. Looked up from germline, CDR1 is SGHRS and CDR2 is YFSETQ. The DNA for the CDR3 is TGCGCCAGCAGCAGAACTTTGGGGACTGAAGCTTTCTTT. Translating it yields CASSRTLGTEAFF.

This clonotype showed up just a few times. The chain recombines TRBV20-1 with TRBJ2-3; D unclear. The V and J ends lost 1 base and 2 bases respectively, with 10 bases between them. Germline V gene lookup returns CDR1 DFQATT and CDR2 SNEGSKA (reference sequence). The CDR3 has 14 residues. As DNA, the CDR3 is TGCAGTGCTAGAGGGCGGTTCTACACAGATACGCAGTATTTT. Its translation: CSARGRFYTDTQYF.

The J gene is TRBJ1-1, the V gene TRBV10-3; 7 bases map to TRBD1. The CDR3 contains 13 residues. Per germline, CDR1 ENHRY and CDR2 SYGVKD. V shed 2 bases, J shed 11 bases, and the junction held 8 bases outside the gene matches. DNA for the CDR3: TGTGCCATCAGTGAGGGACTACAGGGGTGGGCTTTCTTT. This encodes CAISEGLQGWAFF.

The J gene is TRBJ1-1, the V gene TRBV15; a possible D gene is TRBD1 (6 bases). The germline V gene encodes CDR1 LNHNV and CDR2 YYDKDF (reference sequence). CDR3 length equals 16 residues. With 0 bases removed from V and 4 bases from J, the gap between germline ends came to 15 bases. The CDR3 sequence: CATSREGHRQSTEAFF. The DNA for the CDR3 is TGTGCCACCAGCAGAGAGGGACACCGGCAGAGCACTGAAGCTTTCTTT.

V and J are TRBV6-2 or TRBV6-3 and TRBJ2-1, with 8 bases matching TRBD2. J gave up 0 bases and V 8 bases, and 6 bases lay outside the gene matches. Germline CDR1 is MNHEY and CDR2 is SVGEGT. The CDR3 runs 15 residues. CDR3 in DNA: TGTGCCAGCGGACTTACTAGCGGCTCCTACAATGAGCAGTTCTTC. It is translated as CASGLTSGSYNEQFF.

The chain employs TRBV12-3 or TRBV12-4 and TRBJ2-2, with 9 bases identical to TRBD1. CDR3 size: 14 residues. Trimming cost V 6 bases and J 5 bases; bases outside gene matches: 4. The CDR3 DNA is TGTGCCAGCAGGAGACAGGGGGGGACCGGGGAGCTGTTTTTT. This encodes CASRRQGGTGELFF.

This chain joins TRBV4-1 and TRBJ2-7; 7 nucleotides agree with TRBD2. This CDR3 region has 14 residues. The ends lost 5 bases at V and 0 bases at J; junction bases unmatched: 4. The germline V gene encodes CDR1 MGHRA and CDR2 YSYEKL. Here the CDR3 DNA reads TGCGCCAGCAGCAGGGGCGGGGGCTCCTACGAGCAGTACTTC. It is translated as CASSRGGGSYEQYF.

The chain combines TRBV20-1 with TRBJ2-4; TRBD2 matches 8 bases. The V segment lost 6 bases and the J segment 3 bases; nucleotides outside the gene matches: 13. CDR3 length: 16 amino acids. Germline CDR1 DFQATT, CDR2 SNEGSKA (reference sequence). CDR3 nucleotides: TGCAGTGCCAAGGACCCGGGACTAGGCCTCAAAAACATTCAGTACTTC. Translation: CSAKDPGLGLKNIQYF.

A few counts support this clonotype. The chain carries TRBV5-6 and TRBJ1-3; TRBD1 is a possible D gene (6 bases). Germline V gene data show CDR1 as SGHDT and CDR2 as YYEEEE. With 4 bases removed from V and 2 bases from J, the gap between germline ends came to 10 bases. CDR3 length: 14 amino acids. CDR3 nucleotides: TGTGCCAGCAGCCGGGGGGCGACTGGAAACACCATATATTTT. Translated: CASSRGATGNTIYF.

This clonotype has just a few counts. The chain combines TRBV6-5 with TRBJ2-7; the match to TRBD2 covers 9 bases. The CDR3 is 12 amino acids. Germline V gene lookup returns CDR1 MNHEY and CDR2 SVGAGI. V lost 6 bases and J lost 10; bases outside the gene matches: 7. CDR3 sequence (DNA): TGTGCCAGCAGACCAGCGGGAGGAGAACAGTACTTC. Its translation: CASRPAGGEQYF.